This T cell receptor (beta chain) was sequenced for a study of cytomegalovirus exposure and HLA in healthy donors. Study-wide background: From donors who were HLA-typed, an early data release held 81 million or so unique TCRs.

The PCR used 60 Vbeta and 13 Jbeta primers. Sequenced by immunoSEQ multiplex PCR; TCRdb stores in-frame clones only, minus some. The sample contains around 150,000 clones, 70% to 75% of which appear only once. Study-wide findings and caveats: Per a prior analysis, the majority of TCR beta V segments were productive roughly 87% or roughly 30% of the time. Cytomegalovirus-associated TCR beta chains were listed, numbering under 200.

With regard to this clone: What it binds is not known.

Germline V CDR1 and CDR2: KGHSH, LQKENI. The CDR3 runs to 14 residues. Trimming cost V 6 bases and J 5 bases, with 14 bases left between them. The chain has TRBV18 and TRBJ1-5; D may be TRBD1 (6 bases). Sample: PBMCs. The TCR sequence derives from a man aged 18 to 35 in good health and CMV-seropositive. The CDR3 region has the DNA TGTGCCAGCTCGCCAGAGGGGGGGGATCAGCCCCAGCATTTT. It encodes CASSPEGGDQPQHF.